The next 26 T cell receptor beta chains were all read from a single sample in a study of response to subunit inactivated influenza vaccine. MiXCR was run by TCRdb on the RT-PCR reads, yielding one entry per CDR3 protein. In the table there are about 650,000 distinct CDR3 sequences, around a sixth of which are singletons. The source was PBMCs from blood, collected roughly 12 days after vaccination. All receptors come from a man aged 50 to 60 who received an inactivated influenza vaccine.

The chain joins TRBV5-1 to TRBJ1-6, with 7 nucleotides matching TRBD1. This CDR3 is 15 amino acids long. With V trimmed by 5 bases and J by 7 bases, 9 bases remained unmatched. In germline, CDR1 is SGHRS, CDR2 YFSETQ. CDR3 loop: CASSPTGSRNSPLHF. The CDR3 bases are TGCGCCAGCAGTCCGACAGGGTCCCGGAATTCACCCCTCCACTTT.

A few counts support this clonotype. V is TRBV20-1 and J is TRBJ1-5; perhaps TRBD1 as D (6 bases). The CDR3 sequence is 16 residues long. The germline gives CDR1 DFQATT, CDR2 SNEGSKA (reference sequence). Between the trimmed V and J ends, which lost 0 bases and 4 bases, there was a span of 16 bases. CDR3 in amino acids: CSARDPGTSTNQPQHF. Here the CDR3 DNA reads TGCAGTGCTAGAGATCCCGGGACATCTACTAATCAGCCCCAGCATTTT.

This chain links TRBV4-1 with TRBJ1-4; 7 bases agree with TRBD1. The CDR3 extends over 15 amino acids. CDR1 and CDR2 from the germline V gene are MGHRA and YSYEKL. V was clipped by 5 bases and J by 4 bases; unmatched bases: 7. As DNA, the CDR3 is TGCGCCAGCAGCGGACGACCAGGGGGTAATGAAAAACTGTTTTTT. Residues: CASSGRPGGNEKLFF.

The chain uses TRBV6-2 or TRBV6-3 and TRBJ2-7, with D perhaps TRBD2 (5 bases). The CDR3 has 12 residues. The V end lost 5 bases, the J end lost 4 bases, and 9 bases lay between the germline ends. Germline CDR1 MNHEY, CDR2 SVGEGT. CDR3 sequence: CASSTLAYEQYF. CDR3 sequence (DNA): TGTGCCAGCAGTACTCTAGCATACGAGCAGTACTTC.

The rearrangement links TRBV9 to TRBJ2-7; D assignment may be TRBD1 or TRBD2 (6 bases each). Germline V gene data show CDR1 as SGDLS and CDR2 as YYNGEE. The CDR3 sequence is 14 residues long. Trimming left V 0 bases short and J 3 bases short, with 10 bases between. The CDR3 region is CASSVGGAGYEQYF. The CDR3 region has the DNA TGTGCCAGCAGCGTAGGGGGGGCTGGCTACGAGCAGTACTTC.

This clonotype was detected only a few times. The chain is built from TRBV27 and TRBJ2-1; no firm D call. Per germline, CDR1 MNHEY and CDR2 SMNVEV (reference sequence). V was shortened by 3 bases and J by 5 bases, with 8 bases between the two germline ends. The CDR3 covers 13 residues. CDR3 amino acids: CASSFFSNNEQFF. The CDR3 coding sequence is TGTGCCAGCAGTTTTTTCTCAAACAATGAGCAGTTCTTC.

V usage is TRBV10-3 and J usage is TRBJ2-5, with a weak D call TRBD2 (6 bases). Trimming took 6 bases from V and 2 from J, leaving 7 bases between them. The CDR3 is 12 residues long. Germline values: CDR1 ENHRY, CDR2 SYGVKD. CDR3 in amino acids: CAIREGQETQYF. The CDR3 region has the DNA TGTGCCATCAGGGAGGGTCAAGAGACCCAGTACTTC.

This clonotype was picked up many times. The chain links TRBV5-1 to TRBJ2-5, with 9 bases matching TRBD2. CDR3 length: 17 residues. Trimming at V came to 4 bases and at J to 5 bases, leaving 15 bases not matched to a gene. Germline V gene lookup returns CDR1 SGHRS and CDR2 YFSETQ. The CDR3 nucleotides are TGCGCCAGCAGCGCCCGATTGACTAGCGGCTTAGAGGAGACCCAGTACTTC. Translating it yields CASSARLTSGLEETQYF.

This clonotype turned up a few times. This rearrangement joins TRBV6-5 to TRBJ2-6; 7 nucleotides agree with TRBD1. Germline CDR1 MNHEY, CDR2 SVGAGI. Germline trimming cut 2 bases from V and 3 bases from J; bases unmatched to any gene: 1. The CDR3 is 15 residues long. The CDR3 DNA is TGTGCCAGCAGTTACCAGGGGGTTGGGGCCAACGTCCTGACTTTC. Translation gives CASSYQGVGANVLTF.

This clonotype was observed at least ten times. V gene TRBV6-2 or TRBV6-3 combines with J gene TRBJ2-7; possible D gene TRBD2, 5 bases. Germline values: CDR1 MNHEY, CDR2 SVGEGT. V gave up 4 bases and J gave up 4 bases, with 11 bases separating them. The CDR3 spans 13 residues. CDR3 DNA sequence: TGTGCCAGCAGTTCCCCCGGGGAATACGAGCAGTACTTC. This codes for CASSSPGEYEQYF.

This chain joins TRBV19 and TRBJ2-3; D remains ambiguous. The CDR3 contains 14 residues. The germline V gene has CDR1 LNHDA and CDR2 SQIVND (reference sequence). V was clipped by 0 bases and J by 4 bases, with 8 bases between them. CDR3 sequence: CASSIDHRADTQYF. CDR3 coding DNA: TGTGCCAGTAGTATAGATCATCGGGCAGATACGCAGTATTTT. Based on the CDR3 plus reference TRBV19 and TRBJ2-3, the full variable domain is DGGITQSPKYLFRKEGQNVTLSCEQNLNHDAMYWYRQDPGQGLRLIYYSQIVNDFQKGDIAEGYSVSREKKESFPLTVTSAQKNPTAFYLCASSIDHRADTQYFGPGTRLTVL.

The chain combines TRBV4-1 with TRBJ1-2; no clear D. The CDR3 loop spans 14 amino acids. V lost 3 bases, J lost 2 bases, and 10 bases lay in between. Germline loops: CDR1 MGHRA, CDR2 YSYEKL. The CDR3 region has the DNA TGCGCCAGCAGCCATCAGGACGGGAACTATGGCTACACCTTC. This translates into CASSHQDGNYGYTF.

This chain links TRBV7-3 with TRBJ1-2, with 10 bases that match TRBD1. Trimming at V came to 5 bases and at J to 8 bases, leaving 5 bases not matched to a gene. Germline V lookup: CDR1 SGHTA, CDR2 FQGTGA. The CDR3 loop spans 13 amino acids. In nucleotides, the CDR3 is TGTGCCAGCAGCGGACAGGGGGGAAGGGGCTACACCTTC. Amino acid sequence: CASSGQGGRGYTF.

The CDR3 bases are TGTGCCAGCAGCCAAGATCGATTGGGGGGACAAGGAGGACTCGAGCAGTACTTC. It specifies CASSQDRLGGQGGLEQYF. The V call is TRBV3-1, the J call TRBJ2-7; D is perhaps TRBD1 or TRBD2 (6 bases each). Germline V gene lookup returns CDR1 LGHDT and CDR2 YNNKEL (reference sequence). The CDR3 is 18 residues long. The V gene lost 0 bases and the J gene lost 6 bases, with 24 bases spanning the gap.

This clonotype was found many times. This chain uses TRBV29-1 with TRBJ2-1; TRBD2 matches at 11 bases. The CDR3 contains 11 residues. Germline V gives CDR1 SQVTM, CDR2 ANQGSEA. Losses at the gene ends were 7 bases for V and 7 bases for J; bases not matched to a gene: 0. The CDR3 DNA follows: TGCAGCGGACTAGCGGGGAATGAGCAGTTCTTC. Translating it yields CSGLAGNEQFF.

This clonotype was counted many times. The chain couples TRBV7-8 to TRBJ1-1, with D perhaps matching TRBD1 (5 bases). Germline CDR1 and CDR2: SGHVS and FQNEAQ. Trimming shortened V by 0 bases and J by 9 bases, and 14 bases separated the two germline ends. CDR3 length equals 14 residues. The CDR3 nucleotides read TGTGCCAGCAGCTTAGCCAGGGAGGGACTTCAAGCTTTCTTT. Protein product: CASSLAREGLQAFF.

This clonotype is a singleton in its sample. The chain couples TRBV5-1 to TRBJ2-2, with D possibly being TRBD2 (6 bases). Germline assignment: CDR1 SGHRS and CDR2 YFSETQ. This CDR3 comprises 14 residues. V was clipped by 7 bases and J by 2 bases, with 12 bases between them. CDR3 region: CASQPGLNTGELFF. The CDR3 DNA reads as TGCGCCAGCCAACCAGGACTAAACACCGGGGAGCTGTTTTTT. Full variable domain (remainder filled in from reference TRBV5-1 and TRBJ2-2): KAGVTQTPRYLIKTRGQQVTLSCSPISGHRSVSWYQQTPGQGLQFLFEYFSETQRNKGNFPGRFSGRQFSNSRSEMNVSTLELGDSALYLCASQPGLNTGELFFGEGSRLTVL.

This chain connects TRBV5-1 to TRBJ1-2, with D possibly being TRBD1 (5 bases). This CDR3 is built from 15 residues. Trimming left V 0 bases short and J 3 bases short, with 12 bases between. CDR1 and CDR2 from the germline V gene are SGHRS and YFSETQ. CDR3 nucleotides: TGCGCCAGCAGCTTGGCGGTGGGCAGGGACTATGGCTACACCTTC. This codes for CASSLAVGRDYGYTF.

There are many counts of this clonotype. This sequence joins TRBV28 and TRBJ2-2; 10 nucleotides agree with TRBD1. Germline V CDR1 and CDR2: MDHEN, SYDVKM. The CDR3 spans 15 residues. After removal of 5 bases from V and 7 bases from J, the junction contained 7 bases not matched to a gene. The CDR3 bases are TGTGCCAGCAGTCCCCTCAGGGACAGGGGCGGGGAGCTGTTTTTT. Amino acids: CASSPLRDRGGELFF.

In its sample, this clonotype was seen a few times. This chain uses TRBV4-3 with TRBJ2-7, with D perhaps assigned TRBD1 or TRBD2 (5 bases each). The CDR3 totals 17 residues. From germline, CDR1 is LGHNA and CDR2 YSLEER. V was clipped by 1 base and J by 2 bases, with 18 bases between them. The CDR3: CASSQVARGAGAYEQYF. DNA of the CDR3: TGCGCCAGCAGCCAAGTGGCCCGAGGGGCAGGAGCCTACGAGCAGTACTTC.

This clonotype was found a few times. The chain employs TRBV12-3 or TRBV12-4 and TRBJ2-1; 7 nucleotides agree with TRBD2. The CDR3 spans 17 residues. The ends lost 0 bases at V and 7 bases at J; junction bases unmatched: 12. CDR3 sequence reads: CASSLALGVAGGNEQFF. The CDR3 DNA reads TGTGCCAGCAGTTTAGCCCTCGGGGTAGCCGGGGGGAATGAGCAGTTCTTC.

This clonotype was seen many times. This chain links TRBV7-8 with TRBJ2-7; maybe TRBD1 (5 bases). The V and J ends lost 1 base and 3 bases respectively, with 10 bases between them. CDR1 is SGHVS and CDR2 is FQNEAQ in the germline V gene. The CDR3 runs to 14 residues. CDR3: CASSLVGQGYEQYF. The CDR3, as DNA: TGTGCCAGCAGCTTAGTTGGCCAGGGCTACGAGCAGTACTTC.

This clonotype was detected a few times. The V and J genes are TRBV12-3 or TRBV12-4 and TRBJ1-1; the D gene is possibly TRBD1 (5 bases). This CDR3 is built from 15 residues. V was shortened by 2 bases and J by 0 bases, with 10 bases between the two germline ends. CDR3 protein: CASSLRDRLNTEAFF. The CDR3 DNA is TGTGCCAGCAGTTTAAGGGACCGCCTGAACACTGAAGCTTTCTTT.

The chain recombines TRBV12-3 or TRBV12-4 with TRBJ1-4; D is uncertain. The CDR3 loop spans 12 amino acids. Trimming removed 8 bases at V and 13 bases at J, with 17 bases between. CDR3 sequence: CASARLLERLFF. In DNA form, the CDR3 reads TGTGCCAGCGCGAGACTTCTGGAACGACTGTTTTTT.

This clonotype was seen a few times. V usage is TRBV6-2 or TRBV6-3 and J usage is TRBJ2-5; 7 bases align to TRBD1. With V trimmed by 8 bases and J by 4 bases, 7 bases remained unmatched. Germline V gene lookup returns CDR1 MNHEY and CDR2 SVGEGT. The CDR3 totals 13 residues. As DNA, the CDR3 is TGTGCCAGCGCTCGACAGGGAATAGAGACCCAGTACTTC. Its translation is CASARQGIETQYF.

Written as DNA, the CDR3 is TGTGCCAGCAAGGCAGAGAACACCGGGGAGCTGTTTTTT. This translates into CASKAENTGELFF. V is TRBV3-1 and J is TRBJ2-2; D unresolved. Germline CDR1 and CDR2: LGHDT and YNNKEL (reference sequence). The CDR3 loop spans 13 amino acids. The V and J ends lost 7 bases and 1 base respectively, with 7 bases between them.